This T cell receptor beta chain was identified during a study of synovial regulatory T cells in juvenile arthritis. The CDR3 covers 17 residues. No DNA was logged. Germline CDR1 and CDR2: LNHDA and SQIVND (reference sequence). The approximately 11 donors had active juvenile idiopathic arthritis, with 3 polyarticular and 8 oligoarticular cases. TCRdb's copy holds only in-frame clones and misses some; the assay was immunoSEQ multiplex PCR. Its clone listing holds just under 10,000 clones. This TCR came from a donor younger than 30 with juvenile idiopathic arthritis. The sequenced sample consisted of Treg cells from blood. Indicated subset: remaining (HLA-DR-negative) circulating blood Treg cells. The chain combines TRBV19 with TRBJ1-4. The CDR3 sequence: CASSIFKTVPGGEKLFF.